This passage covers 21 T cell receptor beta chains from one sample sequenced in a study of memory CD4+ T cells and cytomegalovirus serostatus. Sequenced by immunoSEQ multiplex PCR; TCRdb stores in-frame clones only, minus some. The sample lists over 65,000 clones; approximately 80% were seen once. Single viable CD3+CD4+CD8-CD45RO+ cells were sorted as the memory CD4+ T cells. Sequencing used memory CD4+ T cells from blood. The source of these receptors is an adult in good health and CMV-seronegative.

Regarding this clone: Other nucleotide sequences from this sample produce the same CDR3. This sequence joins TRBV7-3 and TRBJ1-1; D is possibly TRBD1 (5 bases). Germline V gives CDR1 SGHTA, CDR2 FQGTGA. The V gene lost 2 bases and the J gene lost 1 base, with 5 bases spanning the gap. The CDR3 runs to 13 residues. The CDR3 nucleotides are TGTGCCAGCAGCTTACAGGGGAACACTGAAGCTTTCTTT. Translating it yields CASSLQGNTEAFF.

J is TRBJ2-3 and V is TRBV4-3; TRBD2 matches 7 bases. Germline CDR1 reads LGHNA; CDR2 reads YSLEER. The length of the CDR3 is 16 residues. The V segment lost 1 base and the J segment 4 bases; nucleotides outside the gene matches: 8. CDR3 sequence reads: CASSQGASGESDTQYF. DNA of the CDR3: TGCGCCAGCAGCCAAGGGGCTAGCGGAGAATCAGATACGCAGTATTTT.

In DNA, the CDR3 is TGCGCCAGCAGCCCGGGGGACACTGAAGCTTTCTTT. This translates into CASSPGDTEAFF. This chain uses TRBV5-1 with TRBJ1-1, with D possibly matching TRBD1 (5 bases). The V end lost 4 bases, the J end lost 3 bases, and 7 bases lay between the germline ends. This CDR3 comprises 12 residues. Germline lookup yields CDR1 SGHRS and CDR2 YFSETQ.

This chain links TRBV7-3 with TRBJ2-3, with D possibly being TRBD1 (6 bases). With 4 bases removed from V and 0 bases from J, the gap between germline ends came to 14 bases. Germline V lookup: CDR1 SGHTA, CDR2 FQGTGA. The CDR3 is 16 residues long. As DNA, the CDR3 is TGTGCCAGCAGCTCCCGCGTAGGGGGAAGCACAGATACGCAGTATTTT. It is translated as CASSSRVGGSTDTQYF. Supplemented by reference TRBV7-3 and TRBJ2-3, the full variable domain reads GAGVSQTPSNKVTEKGKYVELRCDPISGHTALYWYRQSLGQGPEFLIYFQGTGAADDSGLPNDRFFAVRPEGSVSTLKIQRTERGDSAVYLCASSSRVGGSTDTQYFGPGTRLTVL.

This chain joins TRBV5-4 and TRBJ2-1, with TRBD1 identical over 7 bases. CDR1 is SGHNT, CDR2 YYREEE, per germline (reference sequence). The CDR3 sequence is 14 residues long. The V and J ends lost 2 bases and 4 bases, in that order; junction bases with no gene match: 3. Here the CDR3 reads CASSLEGAYNEQFF. In DNA, the CDR3 is TGTGCCAGCAGCTTAGAGGGGGCATACAATGAGCAGTTCTTC.

J is TRBJ1-6 and V is TRBV13; D gene unclear. V lost 5 bases and J lost 9, with 20 bases in between. CDR1 PRHDT and CDR2 FYEKMQ come from the germline V gene (reference sequence). This CDR3 region has 16 residues. The CDR3 DNA is TGTGCCAGCAGCCAACCCGGGCCAGACGGCGGTTCACCCCTCCACTTT. The encoded protein is CASSQPGPDGGSPLHF.

The V gene is TRBV18, the J gene TRBJ1-2; TRBD1 matches 11 bases. This CDR3 has 13 amino acids. The germline CDR1 and CDR2 sequences are KGHSH and LQKENI. V lost 6 bases and J lost 6; bases outside the gene matches: 3. CDR3 amino acids: CASSPGQGDGYTF. DNA of the CDR3: TGTGCCAGCTCTCCGGGACAGGGGGATGGCTACACCTTC.

The chain combines TRBV11-1 with TRBJ2-1; TRBD1 agrees at 9 bases. J was trimmed by 8 bases and V by 5 bases; bases with no gene match: 7. Germline values: CDR1 SGHAT, CDR2 FQDESV (reference sequence). The CDR3 has 14 residues. CDR3 coding DNA: TGTGCCAGCAGCCAACAGGGGGCGGAAGATGAGCAGTTCTTC. It translates to CASSQQGAEDEQFF.

V gene TRBV23-1 combines with J gene TRBJ1-2, with 8 bases matching TRBD1. TRBV23-1 counts as an open reading frame of uncertain function. The V and J ends lost 6 bases and 2 bases, in that order; junction bases with no gene match: 11. The CDR3 has 16 residues. The CDR3 region has the DNA TGCGCCAGCAGGCGACAGGGGTCCACTAGGAACTATGGCTACACCTTC. Translated, it gives CASRRQGSTRNYGYTF.

The chain joins TRBV27 to TRBJ1-4, with 7 nucleotides matching TRBD1. The germline gives CDR1 MNHEY, CDR2 SMNVEV (reference sequence). The CDR3 sequence is 16 residues long. V dropped 5 bases and J dropped 7; count of bases not matched to a gene: 13. The CDR3 DNA sequence: TGTGCCAGCAGTCCGAAGCGGACAGGATGGGGTGAAAAACTGTTTTTT. Its protein is CASSPKRTGWGEKLFF.

The gene calls are TRBV19 and TRBJ2-2; no firm D call. This CDR3 region has 14 residues. Looked up from germline, CDR1 is LNHDA and CDR2 is SQIVND (reference sequence). V dropped 5 bases and J dropped 1 base, with 8 bases sitting between them. The CDR3 spells CASSVQVNTGELFF. Here the CDR3 DNA reads TGTGCCAGTAGTGTTCAGGTGAACACCGGGGAGCTGTTTTTT.

The chain carries TRBV7-2 and TRBJ2-3; 9 bases are shared with TRBD2. The CDR3 runs to 18 residues. J gave up 0 bases and V 4 bases, and 11 bases lay outside the gene matches. The germline V gene has CDR1 SGHTA and CDR2 FQGNSA. CDR3 coding DNA: TGTGCCAGCAGCTCCCCGCTGGGGGGACTAGCTAGCACAGATACGCAGTATTTT. It translates to CASSSPLGGLASTDTQYF.

V usage is TRBV11-3 and J usage is TRBJ2-3, with 7 bases that match TRBD1. Germline V gene data show CDR1 as SGHNT and CDR2 as YENEEA. The CDR3 contains 15 residues. V lost 3 bases, J lost 0 bases, and 3 bases stayed unmatched. This CDR3 reads CASSFGTVSTDTQYF. CDR3 nucleotide sequence: TGTGCCAGCAGCTTTGGGACAGTAAGCACAGATACGCAGTATTTT.

A remark on this clone: Its ends do not fully match the called genes, so a read error is possible. CDR3 DNA: TGTGCCAGCAGCCAAGAAGGTCTACGGAGGGGCAACCAGCCCCAGCATTTT. Encoded protein: CASSQEGLRRGNQPQHF. V gene TRBV4-2 combines with J gene TRBJ1-5, with D perhaps matching TRBD1 (5 bases). The germline V gene has CDR1 LGHNA and CDR2 YNFKEQ. This CDR3 is 17 amino acids long.

The genes are TRBV18 and TRBJ1-5, with unresolved D. This CDR3 has 16 amino acids. Between the trimmed V and J ends, which lost 3 bases and 3 bases, there was a span of 15 bases. CDR1 and CDR2 from the germline V gene are KGHSH and LQKENI. CDR3 amino acids: CASSPRAGGNNQPQHF. The CDR3 DNA reads TGTGCCAGCTCACCTCGGGCAGGTGGAAACAATCAGCCCCAGCATTTT.

This clone was counted a few times. CDR3 amino acids: CASRGMGQGNDSPLHF. The CDR3 region has the DNA TGCGCCAGCAGAGGGATGGGACAGGGAAATGACTCACCCCTCCACTTT. The chain employs TRBV10-1 and TRBJ1-6; 9 bases are a match to TRBD1. Trimming removed 6 bases from V and 10 bases from J; junction bases left unmatched: 13. The germline V gene has CDR1 WNHNN and CDR2 SYGVQD (reference sequence). This CDR3 is 16 amino acids long.

V gene TRBV7-8 combines with J gene TRBJ2-5; TRBD1 agrees at 10 bases. This CDR3 spans 14 amino acids. V shed 5 bases and J 5 bases; nucleotides not matched to a gene: 5. Germline CDR1 SGHVS, CDR2 FQNEAQ. In DNA form, the CDR3 reads TGTGCCAGCAGCCCGACAGGGGGCGGGGAGACCCAGTACTTC. This translates into CASSPTGGGETQYF. Filled out from reference TRBV7-8 and TRBJ2-5, the complete variable domain reads GAGVSQSPRYKVAKRGQDVALRCDPISGHVSLFWYQQALGQGPEFLTYFQNEAQLDKSGLPSDRFFAERPEGSVSTLKIQRTQQEDSAVYLCASSPTGGGETQYFGPGTRLLVL.

In this sample, this clone turned up a few times. V and J are TRBV19 and TRBJ2-1; 9 bases fit TRBD2. In germline, CDR1 is LNHDA, CDR2 SQIVND (reference sequence). This CDR3 comprises 15 residues. Trimming took 3 bases from V and 8 from J; bases not matched to a gene: 8. The CDR3 DNA reads TGTGCCAGTAGTATTTGGCGGGGGGGCGTCTATGAGCAGTTCTTC. Translation gives CASSIWRGGVYEQFF.

This chain connects TRBV5-4 to TRBJ2-1; TRBD1 matches 9 bases. Germline values: CDR1 SGHNT, CDR2 YYREEE (reference sequence). The ends lost 5 bases at V and 3 bases at J; junction bases unmatched: 6. CDR3 length: 15 amino acids. The chain's CDR3 is CASSTDRGSYNEQFF. CDR3 nucleotides: TGTGCCAGCAGTACCGACAGGGGGAGCTACAATGAGCAGTTCTTC.

The chain combines TRBV18 with TRBJ1-4; possible D gene TRBD1, 6 bases. CDR3 length equals 15 residues. CDR1 KGHSH and CDR2 LQKENI come from the germline V gene. V lost 3 bases and J 1 base, leaving 9 bases between the germline ends. As DNA, the CDR3 is TGTGCCAGCTCACCGTTACAGGGAACTAATGAAAAACTGTTTTTT. Encoded protein: CASSPLQGTNEKLFF. Full variable domain (missing parts from reference TRBV18 and TRBJ1-4): NAGVMQNPRHLVRRRGQEARLRCSPMKGHSHVYWYRQLPEEGLKFMVYLQKENIIDESGMPKERFSAEFPKEGPSILRIQQVVRGDSAAYFCASSPLQGTNEKLFFGSGTQLSVL.

This sequence joins TRBV18 and TRBJ1-1; weak D call: TRBD1 (5 bases). Per germline, CDR1 KGHSH and CDR2 LQKENI. This CDR3 region has 16 residues. The germline V and J ends were trimmed by 5 bases and 4 bases, with 20 bases remaining between them. This CDR3 is CASSSSGLLTGTEAFF. The CDR3 nucleotides read TGTGCCAGCTCATCCTCGGGACTCCTAACGGGCACTGAAGCTTTCTTT.